A single sample is the source of the 15 T cell receptor beta chains below, sequenced in a study of control samples from healthy donors and cancer patients (dated by TCRdb to about 2020). The library relied on the immunoSEQ multiplex PCR assay. This is the immuneACCESS table as TCRdb keeps it, with only in-frame sequences that have V and J called. A part of the clones is gone; compared with another copy, unresolved V genes explain less than half, and the rest is unexplained. The table for this sample lists some 82,000 clones; around 87% of them were counted only once. The leading ten clones occupy over 15% of the sample. The sample taken for sequencing was blood. Receptors were obtained from a man aged 45-65 years in good health.

The sample holds a few counts of this clone. This chain links TRBV9 with TRBJ2-5; D not resolved. Germline CDR1 SGDLS, CDR2 YYNGEE. The CDR3 consists of 16 residues. The germline V and J ends were trimmed by 4 bases and 1 base, with 17 bases remaining between them. The CDR3, as DNA: TGTGCCAGCAGCCCTGGATCACAGACTTTCCAAGAGACCCAGTACTTC. Translation gives CASSPGSQTFQETQYF.

This chain joins TRBV5-1 and TRBJ1-2; 7 positions match TRBD1. In germline, CDR1 is SGHRS, CDR2 YFSETQ. This CDR3 contains 14 residues. The ends lost 0 bases at V and 8 bases at J; junction bases unmatched: 7. CDR3 region: CASSLGWQGGGYTF. The DNA for the CDR3 is TGCGCCAGCAGCTTGGGTTGGCAGGGGGGCGGCTACACCTTC.

In this sample, this clone turned up once. The V call is TRBV28, the J call TRBJ1-1; D unresolved. The ends were cut back, 8 bases at V and 1 base at J, with 17 bases in the middle. The CDR3 extends over 15 amino acids. CDR1 is MDHEN and CDR2 is SYDVKM in the germline V gene. In nucleotides, the CDR3 is TGTGCCAGCGGCGGGGTGGTGTGGGCGAACACTGAAGCTTTCTTT. Protein sequence: CASGGVVWANTEAFF.

The V gene is TRBV19, the J gene TRBJ1-2, with a possible D match to TRBD1 (5 bases). V was pared by 7 bases and J by 2 bases, with 17 bases between. The CDR3 length is 15 residues. Per germline, CDR1 LNHDA and CDR2 SQIVND (reference sequence). The CDR3, as DNA: TGTGCCAGTACCCCTCTAAGGGGTAGAAACTATGGCTACACCTTC. Protein: CASTPLRGRNYGYTF.

This clone was counted a few times. This chain links TRBV4-3 with TRBJ2-1, with TRBD2 matching 7 bases. The CDR3 spans 18 residues. V shed 1 base, J shed 1 base, and the junction held 10 bases outside the gene matches. Germline CDR1 and CDR2: LGHNA and YSLEER. CDR3 sequence: CASSQGGLVQRSYNEQFF. The DNA of the CDR3 is TGCGCCAGCAGCCAAGGCGGACTAGTACAAAGATCCTACAATGAGCAGTTCTTC.

The gene calls are TRBV5-4 and TRBJ1-1, with D hard to call. Germline CDR1 SGHNT, CDR2 YYREEE (reference sequence). The CDR3 extends over 14 amino acids. The ends were cut back, 3 bases at V and 5 bases at J, with 14 bases in the middle. DNA of the CDR3: TGTGCCAGCAGCTCCTCTAGTAGGCTTACTGAAGCTTTCTTT. Protein sequence: CASSSSSRLTEAFF.

The genes are TRBV11-3 and TRBJ2-3; TRBD2 aligns across 9 bases. This CDR3 is built from 15 residues. The V and J ends lost 5 bases and 5 bases, in that order; junction bases with no gene match: 8. From germline, CDR1 is SGHNT and CDR2 YENEEA. Here the CDR3 DNA reads TGTGCCAGCAGCATTAGCGGGAGAGGGGGAGATACGCAGTATTTT. This gives the protein CASSISGRGGDTQYF. Full variable domain (outside the CDR3, taken from reference TRBV11-3 and TRBJ2-3): EAGVVQSPRYKIIEKKQPVAFWCNPISGHNTLYWYLQNLGQGPELLIRYENEEAVDDSQLPKDRFSAERLKGVDSTLKIQPAELGDSAVYLCASSISGRGGDTQYFGPGTRLTVL.

The genes are TRBV7-2 and TRBJ1-2, with D possibly being TRBD1 (5 bases). The CDR3 runs 15 residues. The V and J ends lost 1 base and 8 bases respectively, with 17 bases between them. Germline CDR1 and CDR2: SGHTA and FQGNSA. CDR3 DNA sequence: TGTGCCAGCAGCTTAGTCTGGGGAGGGGCTGGAGGCTACACCTTC. Residues: CASSLVWGGAGGYTF.

V gene TRBV6-5 combines with J gene TRBJ1-2; 7 bases agree with TRBD1. CDR1 is MNHEY, CDR2 SVGAGI, per germline. J lost 7 bases, V lost 0 bases, and 2 bases had no gene match. The CDR3 is 13 residues long. The CDR3 nucleotides read TGTGCCAGCAGTTACTCAAGGGGGCCTGGCTACACCTTC. Translating it yields CASSYSRGPGYTF.

This rearrangement joins TRBV7-2 to TRBJ2-1, with D perhaps TRBD1 or TRBD2 (7 bases each). CDR3 size: 16 residues. Trimming pared 4 bases from V and 2 bases from J, leaving 15 bases between. Germline V gene sequence: CDR1 SGHTA, CDR2 FQGNSA. In DNA form, the CDR3 reads TGTGCCAGCAGCTCCCAGGGGGGGTGGGCCTACAATGAGCAGTTCTTC. This codes for CASSSQGGWAYNEQFF.

The CDR3, as DNA: TGTGCCAGTAGTATAGATCTAACGGGAGGAGGGGCCCAGCATTTT. The encoded protein is CASSIDLTGGGAQHF. J is TRBJ1-5 and V is TRBV19; possible D gene TRBD1, 5 bases. CDR1 and CDR2 (germline): LNHDA, SQIVND (reference sequence). V was shortened by 0 bases and J by 11 bases, with 17 bases between the two germline ends. The CDR3 length is 15 residues.

The J gene is TRBJ2-1, the V gene TRBV11-2; 8 bases match TRBD1. Trimming cost V 5 bases and J 7 bases; bases outside gene matches: 4. CDR1 and CDR2 (germline): SGHAT, FQNNGV. The CDR3 loop spans 13 amino acids. CDR3: CASSGDRGNEQFF. CDR3 coding DNA: TGTGCCAGCAGCGGTGACAGGGGTAATGAGCAGTTCTTC. Based on the CDR3 plus reference TRBV11-2 and TRBJ2-1, the full variable domain is EAGVAQSPRYKIIEKRQSVAFWCNPISGHATLYWYQQILGQGPKLLIQFQNNGVVDDSQLPKDRFSAERLKGVDSTLKIQPAKLEDSAVYLCASSGDRGNEQFFGPGTRLTVL.

The chain joins TRBV24-1 to TRBJ2-2; either TRBD1 or TRBD2 may supply D (7 bases each). This CDR3 has 18 amino acids. Germline V CDR1 and CDR2: KGHDR, SFDVKD. Deletions cut 3 bases from V and 3 bases from J, with 19 bases between. The chain's CDR3 is CATSDPTRGGGDTGELFF. The CDR3 bases are TGTGCCACCAGTGATCCCACTCGGGGAGGGGGCGACACCGGGGAGCTGTTTTTT.

J is TRBJ2-2 and V is TRBV18; D gene unclear. The CDR3 has 15 residues. Per the germline V gene, CDR1 is KGHSH and CDR2 is LQKENI. V was shortened by 1 base and J by 6 bases, with 12 bases between the two germline ends. The CDR3 sequence: CASSPRNINAGELFF. CDR3 nucleotides: TGTGCCAGCTCACCACGGAACATTAACGCCGGGGAGCTGTTTTTT.

The chain combines TRBV24-1 with TRBJ2-1, with TRBD2 matching 14 bases. The CDR3 runs to 14 residues. Looked up from germline, CDR1 is KGHDR and CDR2 is SFDVKD. Unmatched junction bases numbered 6, after V lost 10 bases and J lost 8 bases. The chain's CDR3 is CATAGTSGSDEQFF. The CDR3 region has the DNA TGTGCCACTGCCGGGACTAGCGGGAGCGATGAGCAGTTCTTC.